Listed here are 23 T cell receptor beta chains from one sample, sequenced in a study of T cells in Graves' hyperthyroidism and ophthalmopathy. TCR beta CDR3 regions were amplified from RNA transcripts. RT-PCR in the first round (using the HTBI primer set) targeted the TCR CDR3. TCRdb processed the multiplex PCR reads anew with MiXCR; each CDR3 protein has one entry. This sample has roughly 550,000 distinct CDR3 sequences, with about 16% found just once. The specimen was blood. These receptor sequences come from a young woman with Graves' ophthalmopathy.

The J gene is TRBJ2-3, the V gene TRBV6-5; 8 bases match TRBD1. The CDR3 is 15 amino acids. Germline loops: CDR1 MNHEY, CDR2 SVGAGI. Trimming at V came to 2 bases and at J to 3 bases, leaving 4 bases not matched to a gene. CDR3 residues: CASSYGTGTTDTQYF. The CDR3 bases are TGTGCCAGCAGTTACGGGACAGGCACGACAGATACGCAGTATTTT.

This clonotype was detected ten times or more. V is TRBV28 and J is TRBJ2-1; perhaps TRBD2 as D (5 bases). The germline V gene has CDR1 MDHEN and CDR2 SYDVKM. V was clipped by 5 bases and J by 4 bases, with 18 bases between them. CDR3 length: 16 residues. CDR3 region: CASSTPSLRAYNEQFF. The CDR3 DNA sequence: TGTGCCAGCAGTACCCCTTCCCTGAGGGCTTACAATGAGCAGTTCTTC.

A remark on this clonotype: One base away lies a much larger clone, so this may be a sequencing read error. It is unclear where the CDR3 begins or ends on the DNA, so no DNA is shown, and the CDR3 is as TCRdb lists it. This chain joins TRBV5-8 and TRBJ2-5; the D segment call TRBD1 is taken from the table without a DNA check. The CDR3 region is 15 residues in length, termini included. Germline V gene data show CDR1 as SGHTS and CDR2 as YDEGEE. The CDR3 sequence is CASSLVGQGTETQHF.

A few counts support this clonotype. No conserved phenylalanine or tryptophan ends this CDR3, so it is likely a read error. The chain has TRBV7-3 and TRBJ2-7; 7 bases line up with TRBD2. The germline V gene has CDR1 SGHTA and CDR2 FQGTGA. V shed 5 bases and J 5 bases; nucleotides not matched to a gene: 9. The CDR3 sequence is 14 residues long. CDR3 amino acids: CASSPSGGVHEQYL. CDR3 sequence (DNA): TGTGCCAGCAGCCCTAGCGGAGGGGTCCACGAGCAGTACCTC.

The rearrangement joins TRBV19 to TRBJ1-1, with a weak D call TRBD1 (5 bases). The CDR3 totals 12 residues. The germline CDR1 and CDR2 sequences are LNHDA and SQIVND (reference sequence). Trimming took 7 bases from V and 2 from J, leaving 8 bases between them. In DNA, the CDR3 is TGTGCCAGTACGCAGGGAAACACTGAAGCTTTCTTT. Translated, it gives CASTQGNTEAFF.

This clonotype was seen repeatedly, ten times or more. This chain uses TRBV7-4 with TRBJ2-1; 13 nucleotides agree with TRBD2. Germline CDR1 is SGHVT and CDR2 is SQSDAQ. The V segment lost 5 bases and the J segment 1 base; nucleotides outside the gene matches: 17. The CDR3 has 21 residues. CDR3 protein: CASSPEGLAGAVQGSYNEQFF. Written as DNA, the CDR3 is TGTGCCAGCAGCCCCGAAGGACTAGCGGGAGCGGTACAAGGGTCCTACAATGAGCAGTTCTTC.

The chain joins TRBV5-6 to TRBJ2-7, with 7 bases identical to TRBD1. The CDR3 extends over 15 amino acids. Losses at the gene ends were 4 bases for V and 2 bases for J; bases not matched to a gene: 9. Germline assignment: CDR1 SGHDT and CDR2 YYEEEE. CDR3 sequence (DNA): TGTGCCAGCAGCCACCTCAACAGGGGAGCCTACGAGCAGTACTTC. Its protein is CASSHLNRGAYEQYF.

This rearrangement joins TRBV18 to TRBJ2-5, with 7 positions matching TRBD1. Per the germline V gene, CDR1 is KGHSH and CDR2 is LQKENI. The CDR3 is 16 residues long. Losses at the gene ends were 0 bases for V and 3 bases for J; bases not matched to a gene: 7. CDR3 sequence reads: CASSPPSRQGEETQYF. CDR3 bases: TGTGCCAGCTCACCACCGTCTAGACAGGGAGAAGAGACCCAGTACTTC.

This clonotype was seen ten or more times. CDR3 amino acids: CASSAGTDIYEQYF. The CDR3, as DNA: TGTGCCAGCAGCGCCGGGACAGACATCTACGAGCAGTACTTC. The chain joins TRBV2 to TRBJ2-7; TRBD1 agrees at 7 bases. V lost 6 bases to trimming and J lost 3 bases; unmatched junction nucleotides: 8. Per germline, CDR1 SNHLY and CDR2 FYNNEI. The CDR3 runs 14 residues.

V usage is TRBV6-1 and J usage is TRBJ2-2; 11 nucleotides match TRBD2. The CDR3 sequence is 15 residues long. Germline V gene sequence: CDR1 MNHNS, CDR2 SASEGT. With 7 bases clipped from V and 4 bases from J, the junction kept 5 bases outside the gene matches. The CDR3: CASTPGTSGTGELFF. The CDR3 region has the DNA TGTGCCAGCACCCCCGGGACTAGCGGCACCGGGGAGCTGTTTTTT.

J is TRBJ2-5 and V is TRBV5-1, with D perhaps matching TRBD1 (5 bases). The germline V gene encodes CDR1 SGHRS and CDR2 YFSETQ. The CDR3 length is 15 residues. The ends were cut back, 4 bases at V and 4 bases at J, with 17 bases in the middle. The CDR3: CASSLLGAPAETQYF. CDR3 in DNA: TGCGCCAGCAGCCTGTTAGGGGCTCCGGCAGAGACCCAGTACTTC.

The chain links TRBV18 to TRBJ2-5; D is unclear. The germline V gene has CDR1 KGHSH and CDR2 LQKENI. The germline V and J ends were trimmed by 1 base and 0 bases, with 9 bases remaining between them. This CDR3 contains 15 residues. DNA for the CDR3: TGTGCCAGCTCACCACAGGCACATAACCAAGAGACCCAGTACTTC. Residues: CASSPQAHNQETQYF.

The chain is built from TRBV20-1 and TRBJ2-3; 11 bases line up with TRBD2. Per germline, CDR1 DFQATT and CDR2 SNEGSKA (reference sequence). The V and J ends lost 0 bases and 7 bases, in that order; junction bases with no gene match: 9. CDR3 length equals 16 residues. CDR3 sequence: CSARDLTSGKENTQYF. The CDR3, as DNA: TGCAGTGCTAGAGACCTGACTAGCGGGAAAGAGAATACGCAGTATTTT.

This clonotype was seen at least ten times. The junction departs from germline at one end; a sequencing error may be responsible. This sequence joins TRBV5-1 and TRBJ2-7, with D possibly TRBD2 on 6 matching bases. Per the germline V gene, CDR1 is SGHRS and CDR2 is YFSETQ. The CDR3 consists of 14 residues. The DNA of the CDR3 is TGTGCCAGCAGCCTAGGGACTGCTACCTACGAGCAGTACTTC. Protein sequence: CASSLGTATYEQYF.

The chain uses TRBV27 and TRBJ1-5, with 8 bases that match TRBD1. CDR1 is MNHEY, CDR2 SMNVEV, per germline (reference sequence). With V trimmed by 5 bases and J by 5 bases, 5 bases remained unmatched. The CDR3 covers 14 residues. The CDR3 DNA reads TGTGCCAGCAGTGCGGACAGGGCGGATCAGCCCCAGCATTTT. It encodes CASSADRADQPQHF.

In the case of this clonotype: Being one base from a much bigger clone, this may be a read error. This chain connects TRBV2 to TRBJ1-3; no definite D call. Germline V gene data show CDR1 as SNHLY and CDR2 as FYNNEI. The CDR3 is 12 amino acids. The chain's CDR3 is CASALSGDTIYF. In DNA, the CDR3 is TGTGCCAGCGCCCTCTCTGGAGACACCATATATTTT.

This clonotype was seen repeatedly, ten times or more. V and J are TRBV28 and TRBJ2-7; D not resolved. The CDR3 spans 13 residues. CDR1 MDHEN and CDR2 SYDVKM come from the germline V gene. The V and J ends lost 2 bases and 3 bases respectively, with 8 bases between them. DNA of the CDR3: TGTGCCAGCAGTTTACGACCAGTCTACGAGCAGTACTTC. Encoded protein: CASSLRPVYEQYF.

Only a few counts were recorded for this clonotype. This rearrangement joins TRBV5-8 to TRBJ2-1; no clear D. With 2 bases removed from V and 7 bases from J, the gap between germline ends came to 22 bases. Looked up from germline, CDR1 is SGHTS and CDR2 is YDEGEE. CDR3 length: 17 residues. The CDR3 nucleotides are TGTGCCAGCAGCTTTGGGGAAGGTTTAAGTATATTGAATGAGCAGTTCTTC. Translation: CASSFGEGLSILNEQFF.

This clonotype came up a few times. The chain recombines TRBV14 with TRBJ2-7, with a weak D call TRBD1 (6 bases). This CDR3 comprises 14 residues. Trimming left V 3 bases short and J 3 bases short, with 12 bases between. Germline lookup yields CDR1 SGHDN and CDR2 FVKESK. CDR3 nucleotide sequence: TGTGCCAGCAGCCAGGGGGACACCGTCTACGAGCAGTACTTC. It specifies CASSQGDTVYEQYF.

J is TRBJ1-5 and V is TRBV6-2 or TRBV6-3, with D uncertain. The V gene's germline CDR1 is MNHEY and CDR2 SVGEGT. The CDR3 has 18 amino acids. Trimming removed 0 bases at V and 4 bases at J, with 19 bases between. The CDR3 is CASSYSRTTEMANQPQHF. CDR3 nucleotides: TGTGCCAGCAGTTACTCGCGAACTACGGAGATGGCAAATCAGCCCCAGCATTTT.

This clonotype showed up just a few times. The gene calls are TRBV6-6 and TRBJ2-3; tentatively, D is TRBD1 (6 bases). CDR3 length: 15 residues. CDR1 and CDR2 (germline): MNHNY, SVGAGI (reference sequence). V lost 0 bases and J lost 2, with 9 bases in between. This CDR3 is CASSYSGGFTDTQYF. In nucleotides, the CDR3 is TGTGCCAGCAGTTACTCAGGGGGATTCACAGATACGCAGTATTTT.

At least ten counts were recorded for this clonotype. This rearrangement joins TRBV11-1 to TRBJ2-5; 13 nucleotides agree with TRBD2. The germline V gene encodes CDR1 SGHAT and CDR2 FQDESV (reference sequence). The CDR3 covers 16 residues. V was pared by 4 bases and J by 4 bases, with 6 bases of the junction left unmatched. DNA of the CDR3: TGTGCCAGCAGCTCCGGACTAGCGGGAGATCTAGAGACCCAGTACTTC. Its protein product is CASSSGLAGDLETQYF. Drawing the rest from reference TRBV11-1 and TRBJ2-5, the complete variable domain is EAEVAQSPRYKITEKSQAVAFWCDPISGHATLYWYRQILGQGPELLVQFQDESVVDDSQLPKDRFSAERLKGVDSTLKIQPAELGDSAMYLCASSSGLAGDLETQYFGPGTRLLVL.

This clonotype was recorded once. A much larger clonotype is one base distant, so this may be a read error. The gene calls are TRBV28 and TRBJ1-1; no clear D. The CDR3 covers 12 residues. Trimming took 1 base from V and 5 from J, leaving 5 bases between them. The germline V gene has CDR1 MDHEN and CDR2 SYDVKM. DNA for the CDR3: TGTGCCAGCAGTTTATTCCGGACTGAAGCTTTCTTT. Translation: CASSLFRTEAFF.